Listed here are 20 T cell receptor beta chains from one sample, sequenced in a study of T-cell reconstitution after alpha-beta-depleted transplantation in children. Unique molecular identifiers were built into the TCRbeta library. Using its own MiXCR run on the PCR reads, TCRdb lists one record per CDR3 protein. The sample includes 200,000 to 300,000 distinct CDR3 sequences, around 13% seen only once; the top ten take around 2.8%. The material sequenced was PBMCs from the stem cell graft donor, taken from the stem cell graft. The receptors were gathered from a human donor who donated a stem cell graft to a child with acute lymphoblastic leukemia.

In this sample, this clonotype turned up many times. The DNA for the CDR3 is TGTGCCAGCAGCCAAGAAAGGGCAGGAGGGACTGAAGCTTTCTTT. It encodes CASSQERAGGTEAFF. The V and J genes are TRBV4-2 and TRBJ1-1; D remains ambiguous. CDR1 and CDR2 (germline): LGHNA, YNFKEQ. The CDR3 is made up of 15 amino acids. Trimming took 0 bases from V and 5 from J, leaving 13 bases between them.

This clonotype occurred many times. V gene TRBV29-1 combines with J gene TRBJ2-1; 8 bases map to TRBD2. Unmatched junction bases numbered 12, after V lost 8 bases and J lost 9 bases. Germline V gives CDR1 SQVTM, CDR2 ANQGSEA. The CDR3 is made up of 13 amino acids. This CDR3 is CSLRVAGMGEQFF. CDR3 nucleotides: TGCAGCCTGAGGGTAGCGGGGATGGGTGAGCAGTTCTTC.

The gene calls are TRBV2 and TRBJ2-2, with 8 bases lining up with TRBD2. The CDR3 sequence is 16 residues long. CDR1 and CDR2 from the germline V gene are SNHLY and FYNNEI. V lost 1 base to trimming and J lost 5 bases; unmatched junction nucleotides: 6. The CDR3 coding sequence is TGTGCCAGCAGTGAAGTAATAGCGGGGTCAACCGGGGAGCTGTTTTTT. It translates to CASSEVIAGSTGELFF.

V gene TRBV19 combines with J gene TRBJ1-1, with a weak D call TRBD1 (5 bases). Trimming stripped 3 bases from V and 6 bases from J, with 14 bases between. The CDR3 is made up of 14 amino acids. Germline-derived CDR1 and CDR2 are LNHDA and SQIVND (reference sequence). The CDR3 bases are TGTGCCAGTAGTATGGGACCGACCGGCGCTGAAGCTTTCTTT. Translating gives CASSMGPTGAEAFF. Full variable domain (remainder filled in from reference TRBV19 and TRBJ1-1): DGGITQSPKYLFRKEGQNVTLSCEQNLNHDAMYWYRQDPGQGLRLIYYSQIVNDFQKGDIAEGYSVSREKKESFPLTVTSAQKNPTAFYLCASSMGPTGAEAFFGQGTRLTVV.

Written as DNA, the CDR3 is TGTGCCAGCAGCTTAAGGTTCCGAGCTAGCGTCCTTACAGATACGCAGTATTTT. Translated, it gives CASSLRFRASVLTDTQYF. This chain links TRBV7-2 with TRBJ2-3; D perhaps matches TRBD2 (6 bases). The CDR3 extends over 18 amino acids. The germline V and J ends were trimmed by 2 bases and 3 bases, with 21 bases remaining between them. The germline gives CDR1 SGHTA, CDR2 FQGNSA.

Notes on this clonotype: One end of the junction varies from germline; a read error may be responsible. The chain recombines TRBV20-1 with TRBJ2-7; 8 nucleotides align to TRBD2. Looked up from germline, CDR1 is DFQATT and CDR2 is SNEGSKA (reference sequence). The CDR3 contains 16 residues. CDR3 nucleotides: TGCAGTACTAGAGGGAAGCGCGGGAGGCGGGTCTACGAGCAGTACTTC. This translates into CSTRGKRGRRVYEQYF.

V gene TRBV5-4 combines with J gene TRBJ2-2; 7 nucleotides align to TRBD2. CDR1 SGHNT and CDR2 YYREEE come from the germline V gene (reference sequence). Trimming cost V 4 bases and J 5 bases; bases outside gene matches: 8. The CDR3 is 15 amino acids. The CDR3 region is CASSQGGMGTGELFF. The CDR3 DNA reads as TGTGCCAGCAGCCAGGGAGGGATGGGAACCGGGGAGCTGTTTTTT.

This clonotype has ten or more counts. V gene TRBV7-2 combines with J gene TRBJ1-5, with D tentatively TRBD1 (6 bases). Trimming cost V 5 bases and J 11 bases, with 19 bases left between them. CDR1 and CDR2 (germline): SGHTA, FQGNSA. CDR3 size: 14 residues. The CDR3 DNA sequence: TGTGCCAGCAGCGGGTCAGGGGCCCATTCGACCCAGCATTTT. This gives the protein CASSGSGAHSTQHF.

This clonotype has a handful of counts. This chain uses TRBV5-6 with TRBJ2-1; D may be TRBD1 or TRBD2 (5 bases each). Trimming removed 0 bases at V and 6 bases at J, with 10 bases between. The germline CDR1 and CDR2 sequences are SGHDT and YYEEEE. The CDR3 sequence is 14 residues long. The CDR3, as DNA: TGTGCCAGCAGCTTGGCCGGGACCCTCAATGAGCAGTTCTTC. Translated: CASSLAGTLNEQFF.

This clonotype was seen ten or more times. The chain carries TRBV9 and TRBJ2-5; D unclear. The CDR3 covers 14 residues. CDR1 and CDR2 (germline): SGDLS, YYNGEE. V was trimmed by 4 bases and J by 4 bases, leaving 14 bases between them. CDR3 DNA: TGTGCCAGCAGCTTCGACCTCTCCACAGAGACCCAGTACTTC. This gives the protein CASSFDLSTETQYF.

This clonotype was seen many times. The rearrangement links TRBV30 to TRBJ2-7; D perhaps matches TRBD1 (6 bases). The CDR3 is 13 residues long. V lost 0 bases and J lost 6, with 12 bases in between. The germline V gene has CDR1 GTSNPN and CDR2 SVGIG (reference sequence). CDR3 amino acids: CAWSVQGPGEQYF. The CDR3 DNA is TGTGCCTGGAGTGTACAGGGACCCGGCGAGCAGTACTTC.

This clonotype was seen just once. This chain joins TRBV12-3 or TRBV12-4 and TRBJ2-7; unclear D gene. V lost 3 bases and J 3 bases, leaving 9 bases between the germline ends. The CDR3 is made up of 13 amino acids. The CDR3 loop is CASSFKIGYEQYF. CDR3 nucleotides: TGTGCCAGCAGTTTCAAAATTGGCTACGAGCAGTACTTC.

This clonotype was observed at least ten times. V is TRBV20-1 and J is TRBJ2-1; 10 nucleotides agree with TRBD2. From germline, CDR1 is DFQATT and CDR2 SNEGSKA (reference sequence). V lost 2 bases and J lost 4; bases outside the gene matches: 5. The CDR3 totals 15 residues. DNA of the CDR3: TGCAGTGCTAGAATACTAGCGGGATTATACAATGAGCAGTTCTTC. This codes for CSARILAGLYNEQFF.

This clonotype was seen ten or more times. The genes are TRBV11-3 and TRBJ2-3; tentative D call: TRBD2 (6 bases). The V gene lost 2 bases and the J gene lost 2 bases, with 23 bases spanning the gap. Germline values: CDR1 SGHNT, CDR2 YENEEA. The CDR3 runs 19 residues. CDR3 coding DNA: TGTGCCAGCAGCTTAACCGCCCCTCCGCGGGGCCTTAACACAGATACGCAGTATTTT. It is translated as CASSLTAPPRGLNTDTQYF. Full variable domain (rest looked up from reference TRBV11-3 and TRBJ2-3): EAGVVQSPRYKIIEKKQPVAFWCNPISGHNTLYWYLQNLGQGPELLIRYENEEAVDDSQLPKDRFSAERLKGVDSTLKIQPAELGDSAVYLCASSLTAPPRGLNTDTQYFGPGTRLTVL.

This clonotype has more than one count but fewer than ten. The chain combines TRBV6-2 or TRBV6-3 with TRBJ1-3; D gene uncertain. The germline CDR1 and CDR2 sequences are MNHEY and SVGEGT. This CDR3 is built from 14 residues. V gave up 8 bases and J gave up 0 bases, with 11 bases separating them. The CDR3 protein is CASGQSRSGNTIYF. The CDR3 DNA sequence: TGTGCCAGCGGTCAGTCTCGCTCTGGAAACACCATATATTTT.

This clonotype was observed many times. This chain uses TRBV11-1 with TRBJ1-2; no clear D gene. The CDR3 extends over 19 amino acids. The germline V gene has CDR1 SGHAT and CDR2 FQDESV (reference sequence). The V end was cut by 8 bases, the J end by 2 bases, with 30 bases between. The CDR3 DNA reads TGTGCCAGCTTTGGGCGGCAGACAAAAAAATCTGGGCTCAACTATGGCTACACCTTC. This codes for CASFGRQTKKSGLNYGYTF.

V usage is TRBV6-5 and J usage is TRBJ2-3; tentative D call: TRBD1 (6 bases). Germline V CDR1 and CDR2: MNHEY, SVGAGI. Trimming removed 2 bases at V and 1 base at J, with 10 bases between. The CDR3 covers 15 residues. The CDR3 loop reads CASSYTGSGTDTQYF. Here the CDR3 DNA reads TGTGCCAGCAGTTACACAGGGTCGGGCACAGATACGCAGTATTTT.

Many counts were recorded for this clonotype. J is TRBJ2-7 and V is TRBV4-3; possibly TRBD2 for D (6 bases). Trimming shortened V by 3 bases and J by 5 bases, and 14 bases separated the two germline ends. Looked up from germline, CDR1 is LGHNA and CDR2 is YSLEER. CDR3 size: 14 residues. CDR3: CASSQDLAFNEQYF. The CDR3 DNA reads as TGCGCCAGCAGCCAGGACCTAGCGTTCAACGAGCAGTACTTC.

This clonotype was counted once. This clone may be a read error of a much larger clone one base away. V is TRBV12-1 and J is TRBJ2-7. TRBV12-1 is termed a pseudogene. The CDR3 length is 10 residues. CDR3 sequence (DNA): TGTGCCACCAGGGGCTACGAGCAGTACTTC. It specifies CATRGYEQYF.

This clonotype was picked up many times. The chain combines TRBV20-1 with TRBJ2-1; 9 bases map to TRBD2. V was clipped by 0 bases and J by 0 bases; unmatched bases: 6. The CDR3 sequence is 17 residues long. Germline V gene sequence: CDR1 DFQATT, CDR2 SNEGSKA (reference sequence). CDR3 sequence reads: CSARDLAGLSSYNEQFF. The CDR3 nucleotides read TGCAGTGCTAGAGACCTAGCGGGGTTAAGCTCCTACAATGAGCAGTTCTTC.